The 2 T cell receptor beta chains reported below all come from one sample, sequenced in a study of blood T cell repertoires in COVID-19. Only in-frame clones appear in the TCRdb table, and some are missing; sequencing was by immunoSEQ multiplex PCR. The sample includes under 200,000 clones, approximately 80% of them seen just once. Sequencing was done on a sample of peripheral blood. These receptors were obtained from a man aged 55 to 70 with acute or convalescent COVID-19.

The CDR3 sequence: CASSPGTLNSPLHF. The CDR3 coding sequence is TGTGCCAGCAGCCCTGGGACTTTAAATTCACCCCTCCACTTT. The chain joins TRBV7-3 to TRBJ1-6; a weak D match, TRBD1 (5 bases). The ends were cut back, 5 bases at V and 7 bases at J, with 12 bases in the middle. Germline CDR1 and CDR2: SGHTA and FQGTGA. This CDR3 is 14 amino acids long.

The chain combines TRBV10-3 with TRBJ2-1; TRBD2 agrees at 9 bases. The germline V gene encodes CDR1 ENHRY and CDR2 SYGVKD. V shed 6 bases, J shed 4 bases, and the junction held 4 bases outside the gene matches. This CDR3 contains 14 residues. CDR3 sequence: CAIRRLAGYNEQFF. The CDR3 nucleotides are TGTGCCATCAGGCGTCTAGCGGGGTACAATGAGCAGTTCTTC.